A selection of T cell receptor beta chains follows, all from one sample in a study of cytomegalovirus exposure and HLA in healthy donors. TCRdb keeps only in-frame clones here, not all; method: immunoSEQ multiplex PCR. The data show approximately 120,000 clones, about 80% seen once. Sample: PBMCs. All receptors derive from a woman aged 40 to 50 in good health and CMV-seropositive. Both conserved end residues are part of each CDR3. D genes are given only for firm matches. Clone size is given for some rows only: seen once, a few or many times, or a class if the clone is expanded.

TRBV10-1	.	.	TRBJ1-4	TGCGCCAGCAGCTTTCACCCGGAGGATGAAAAACTGTTTTTT	CASSFHPEDEKLFF
TRBV7-9	.	TRBD1	TRBJ1-2	TGTGCCAGCAGCTCAACCGTAGGGACAGGGTTGAATGGCTACACCTTC	CASSSTVGTGLNGYTF
TRBV27	.	TRBD1	TRBJ1-2	TGTGCCAGCAGTTCCCAGTACAGGGGCGGCTATGGCTACACCTTC	CASSSQYRGGYGYTF
TRBV7-2	.	.	TRBJ1-2	TGTGCCAGCAGCTTAGCACAGACAGTGCATCGTGGCTACACCTTC	CASSLAQTVHRGYTF
TRBV18	.	.	TRBJ2-7	TGTGCCAGCTCGCCCACAGGAGTCTACGAGCAGTACTTC	CASSPTGVYEQYF
TRBV11-2	once	.	TRBJ2-5	TGTGCCAGCAGCTTATCGGGGCAGGGGGAGACCCAGTACTTC	CASSLSGQGETQYF
TRBV27	.	TRBD1	TRBJ1-5	TGTGCCAGCAGTTTAATAGGAGGGGGCAAAGTTAGCAATCAGCCCCAGCATTTT	CASSLIGGGKVSNQPQHF
TRBV19	.	.	TRBJ2-1	TGTGCCAGTAGTATGGGCCCCACCGCTCGTGAGCAGTTCTTC	CASSMGPTAREQFF
TRBV6-6	few	.	TRBJ2-3	TGTGCCAGCAGCCCAATTTGGGGGGGGCTCACAGATACGCAGTATTTT	CASSPIWGGLTDTQYF
TRBV6-1	.	.	TRBJ1-1	TGTGCCAGCAGTGAACCCAGGGACACTGAAGCTTTCTTT	CASSEPRDTEAFF
TRBV7-6	many	TRBD2	TRBJ2-6	TGTGCCAGCAGCTTGGTAGCGGGGGGACTCTCTGGGGCCAACGTCCTGACTTTC	CASSLVAGGLSGANVLTF
TRBV5-1	.	TRBD2	TRBJ2-3	TGCGCCAGCAGCTTGACTAGCGGGGGCACAGATACGCAGTATTTT	CASSLTSGGTDTQYF
TRBV6-1	.	TRBD1	TRBJ2-1	TGTGCCAGCAGTGGAAATCTTTGGGACAGGGGGCTGTACAATGAGCAGTTCTTC	CASSGNLWDRGLYNEQFF
TRBV19	.	.	TRBJ2-5	TGTGCCAGTAGTATCGTGGGAGAGGTGGAGACCCAGTACTTC	CASSIVGEVETQYF
TRBV29-1	.	TRBD1	TRBJ1-1	TGCAGCGCACGGGACAGTCGTACTGAAGCTTTCTTT	CSARDSRTEAFF
TRBV6-5	.	.	TRBJ1-3	TGTGCCAGCAGTTCCGGGACAACGAGCTCTGGAAACACCATATATTTT	CASSSGTTSSGNTIYF
TRBV9	.	TRBD1	TRBJ1-1	TGTGCCAGCAGCGTAACAGGGGGCACTGAAGCTTTCTTT	CASSVTGGTEAFF
TRBV19	.	.	TRBJ1-4	TGTGCCAGTAGTAGTCGTCAGAGGAATGAAAAACTGTTTTTT	CASSSRQRNEKLFF
TRBV4-2	.	.	TRBJ2-2	TGTGCCAGCAGCTCGGAGGGGCGGGTCACCGGGGAGCTGTTTTTT	CASSSEGRVTGELFF
TRBV7-7	few	.	TRBJ1-4	TGTGCCAGCAGCCAGGGCGTTAACGGGAAACTGTTTTTT	CASSQGVNGKLFF
TRBV5-6	.	.	TRBJ1-5	TGTGCCAGCAGCCGGGCGTGGCGGGGCGGATTTGATCAGCCCCAGCATTTT	CASSRAWRGGFDQPQHF
TRBV7-9	.	TRBD1	TRBJ2-7	TGTGCCAGCAGCCCCGACAGGGAATACGAGCAGTACTTC	CASSPDREYEQYF
TRBV5-4	.	.	TRBJ1-5	TGTGCCAGCAGCTTGACGCGCGGCGGCGTCCCGTCGCCCCAGCATTTT	CASSLTRGGVPSPQHF
TRBV18	.	TRBD2	TRBJ2-7	TGTGCCAGCTCACCCCGAATTAGCGGGTACTCCTACGAGCAGTACTTC	CASSPRISGYSYEQYF
TRBV4-1	.	TRBD1	TRBJ1-5	TGCGCCAGCAGCCCCGGGACAGTTCTCTACCAGCCCCAGCATTTT	CASSPGTVLYQPQHF
TRBV6-5	.	TRBD1	TRBJ1-2	TGCGCCAGCAGTTCCCGGACAGGGGGCGTCTATGGCTACACCTTC	CASSSRTGGVYGYTF
TRBV5-1	.	.	TRBJ1-4	TGCGCCAGCAGCTTGGCCCTCGCAGGTGAAAAACTGTTTTTT	CASSLALAGEKLFF
TRBV4-1	.	TRBD2	TRBJ2-7	TGCGCCAGCACCCTAAGATCGGGGGGGGCCATTTACGAGCAGTACTTC	CASTLRSGGAIYEQYF
TRBV2	.	TRBD1	TRBJ1-5	TGTGCCAGCAGTGAATATCCGGACAGGGCCGTCTATAGCAATCAGCCCCAGCATTTT	CASSEYPDRAVYSNQPQHF
TRBV19	.	TRBD1	TRBJ2-3	TGTGCCAGCCGACAGGGTGTCGCAGATACGCAGTATTTT	CASRQGVADTQYF
TRBV5-4	.	TRBD1	TRBJ2-3	TGTGCCAGCAGGGGGACAGGGGGGAACAAGAACACAGATACGCAGTATTTT	CASRGTGGNKNTDTQYF
TRBV25-1	once	.	TRBJ2-7	TGTGCCAGCACGGCAGGGGGGGAGCAGTACTTC	CASTAGGEQYF
TRBV30	.	.	TRBJ1-6	TGTGCCTGGAGTCAACTGACTGAAAGTTCACCCCTCCACTTT	CAWSQLTESSPLHF
TRBV25-1	once	TRBD1	TRBJ1-3	TGTGCCAGCAGTGAACCCGACAGGGTTGGAAGGGACACCATATATTTT	CASSEPDRVGRDTIYF
TRBV15	.	TRBD2	TRBJ2-3	TGTGCCACCAGCAGAGGGGGGGGAGATACGCAGTATTTT	CATSRGGGDTQYF
TRBV6-5	.	.	TRBJ1-2	TGTGCCAGCAGTTCCCGCACTGGTAACTATGGCTACACCTTC	CASSSRTGNYGYTF
TRBV6-5	.	TRBD1	TRBJ1-1	TGTGCCAGCAGTCCCGGACAGGGGGCGAACACTGAAGCTTTCTTT	CASSPGQGANTEAFF
TRBV13	.	.	TRBJ2-4	TGTGCCAGCAGACGCTCGGGTGGCAAAAACATTCAGTACTTC	CASRRSGGKNIQYF
TRBV6-5	.	.	TRBJ1-6	TGTGCCAGCAGTTCCCAGGGTGTCGAGTCACCCCTCCACTTT	CASSSQGVESPLHF
TRBV27	once	TRBD1	TRBJ1-6	TGTGCCAGCAGTCTTACCGGGACAGGGGTTGTTTCACCCCTCCACTTT	CASSLTGTGVVSPLHF
TRBV6-5	.	TRBD1	TRBJ1-4	TGTGCCAGCAGGAGACAGGGTGGAAGAGAAAAACTGTTTTTT	CASRRQGGREKLFF
TRBV2	once	TRBD2	TRBJ2-3	TGTGCCAGCAGGGCCGGGACTAGCGATGCAGATACGCAGTATTTT	CASRAGTSDADTQYF
TRBV7-6	.	.	TRBJ2-7	TGTGCCAGCAGCCTCGGACATATCGACGAGCAGTACTTC	CASSLGHIDEQYF
TRBV2	.	.	TRBJ2-1	TGTGCCAGCAGTGAAAGGGGTCTGTCCTACAATGAGCAGTTCTTC	CASSERGLSYNEQFF
TRBV27	.	TRBD1	TRBJ1-6	TGTGCCAGCGGCTTCCAGGGGGAGTATTCACCCCTCCACTTT	CASGFQGEYSPLHF
TRBV5-1	once	TRBD1	TRBJ1-1	TGCGCCAGCAGCTGGGGGACAGAGGGAACTGAAGCTTTCTTT	CASSWGTEGTEAFF
TRBV30	.	.	TRBJ2-3	TGTGCCTGGAGTGTACGCCTAGCAGATACGCAGTATTTT	CAWSVRLADTQYF
TRBV5-6	.	TRBD1	TRBJ2-7	TGTGCCAGCAGCTTCGACAGGGTACTCCCCCACCAGCAGTACTTC	CASSFDRVLPHQQYF